These T cell receptor beta chains were read from a single sample in a study of T cells in Graves' hyperthyroidism and ophthalmopathy. TCRdb called the multiplex PCR reads again in MiXCR, with one record for every CDR3 protein. The sample consists of hundreds of thousands of distinct CDR3 sequences, less than 20% of them appearing once. The sequenced sample was blood. The source of these receptors is a woman aged 18 to 35 with Graves' hyperthyroidism. Both conserved end residues are part of each CDR3. The order of the fields is D gene, V gene, clone size, J gene, CDR3 length, CDR3 protein, CDR3 DNA. The D gene is left open where the match is weak. A row's size may be missing; if present it is once, few, many or a size class.

d_call: TRBD1
v_call: TRBV2
clone_size: many
j_call: TRBJ2-7
cdr3_length: 15
cdr3_aa: CASTPADRGAYEQYF
cdr3_nt: TGTGCCAGCACCCCGGCGGACAGGGGCGCCTACGAGCAGTACTTC

d_call: NA
v_call: TRBV18
clone_size: many
j_call: TRBJ2-1
cdr3_length: 15
cdr3_aa: CASSPSGRYYNEQFF
cdr3_nt: TGTGCCAGCTCACCGAGCGGGCGGTACTACAATGAGCAGTTCTTC

d_call: TRBD2
v_call: TRBV12-3/TRBV12-4
clone_size: many
j_call: TRBJ2-5
cdr3_length: 17
cdr3_aa: CASSSLILAGNQETQYF
cdr3_nt: TGTGCCAGCAGTTCCCTTATACTAGCGGGGAACCAAGAGACCCAGTACTTC

d_call: NA
v_call: TRBV4-1
clone_size: few
j_call: TRBJ2-2
cdr3_length: 16
cdr3_aa: CASSGRGIGDTGELFF
cdr3_nt: TGCGCCAGCAGCGGCCGGGGGATAGGGGACACCGGGGAGCTGTTTTTT

d_call: NA
v_call: TRBV5-1
clone_size: many
j_call: TRBJ2-7
cdr3_length: 14
cdr3_aa: CASSLAGIPYEQYF
cdr3_nt: TGCGCCAGCAGCTTGGCAGGGATTCCCTACGAGCAGTACTTC

d_call: NA
v_call: TRBV6-1
clone_size: NA
j_call: TRBJ1-5
cdr3_length: 15
cdr3_aa: CASSETVYGNQPQHF
cdr3_nt: TGTGCCAGCAGTGAAACCGTCTACGGCAATCAGCCCCAGCATTTT

d_call: TRBD1
v_call: TRBV28
clone_size: many
j_call: TRBJ1-5
cdr3_length: 15
cdr3_aa: CASSLGGQGDQPQHF
cdr3_nt: TGTGCCAGCAGCCTAGGGGGACAGGGAGATCAGCCCCAGCATTTT

d_call: NA
v_call: TRBV12-3/TRBV12-4
clone_size: many
j_call: TRBJ2-1
cdr3_length: 14
cdr3_aa: CASNNRGSYNEQFF
cdr3_nt: TGTGCCAGCAATAATCGCGGTTCCTACAATGAGCAGTTCTTC

d_call: NA
v_call: TRBV6-1
clone_size: NA
j_call: TRBJ1-6
cdr3_length: 17
cdr3_aa: CASSRTAKNHYNSPLHF
cdr3_nt: TGTGCCAGCAGTAGGACGGCTAAGAATCACTATAATTCACCCCTCCACTTT

d_call: TRBD1
v_call: TRBV12-3/TRBV12-4
clone_size: many
j_call: TRBJ1-1
cdr3_length: 15
cdr3_aa: CASSFLGTGNTEAFF
cdr3_nt: TGTGCCAGCAGTTTCCTCGGGACAGGGAACACTGAAGCTTTCTTT

d_call: TRBD2
v_call: TRBV7-2
clone_size: many
j_call: TRBJ2-2
cdr3_length: 16
cdr3_aa: CASSKGGLAGAGELFF
cdr3_nt: TGTGCCAGCAGCAAGGGGGGGCTAGCGGGAGCCGGGGAGCTGTTTTTT

d_call: NA
v_call: TRBV20-1
clone_size: many
j_call: TRBJ1-5
cdr3_length: 16
cdr3_aa: CSARDGFWGTNQPQHF
cdr3_nt: TGCAGTGCTAGAGATGGATTTTGGGGAACCAATCAGCCCCAGCATTTT

d_call: NA
v_call: TRBV12-3/TRBV12-4
clone_size: many
j_call: TRBJ1-2
cdr3_length: 12
cdr3_aa: CASSFTGGGYTF
cdr3_nt: TGTGCCAGCAGTTTTACGGGGGGCGGCTACACCTTC

d_call: NA
v_call: TRBV11-3
clone_size: many
j_call: TRBJ1-2
cdr3_length: 13
cdr3_aa: CASSLDRVYGYTF
cdr3_nt: TGTGCCAGCAGCTTAGATCGCGTCTATGGCTACACCTTC

d_call: NA
v_call: TRBV9
clone_size: many
j_call: TRBJ2-6
cdr3_length: 16
cdr3_aa: CASSGTGPSGANVLTF
cdr3_nt: TGTGCCAGCAGCGGCACTGGGCCCTCTGGGGCCAACGTCCTGACTTTC

d_call: NA
v_call: TRBV5-6
clone_size: few
j_call: TRBJ2-1
cdr3_length: 15
cdr3_aa: CASSSLAASGNEQFF
cdr3_nt: TGTGCCAGCAGCTCGTTAGCGGCTTCGGGCAATGAGCAGTTCTTC

d_call: TRBD2
v_call: TRBV25-1
clone_size: few
j_call: TRBJ2-3
cdr3_length: 15
cdr3_aa: CASSEGSGRRDTQYF
cdr3_nt: TGTGCCAGCAGTGAGGGTAGCGGGAGAAGAGATACGCAGTATTTT

d_call: NA
v_call: TRBV20-1
clone_size: many
j_call: TRBJ1-1
cdr3_length: 14
cdr3_aa: CSARDWGTNTEAFF
cdr3_nt: TGCAGTGCTAGAGATTGGGGGACTAACACTGAAGCTTTCTTT

d_call: NA
v_call: TRBV11-1
clone_size: many
j_call: TRBJ2-7
cdr3_length: 12
cdr3_aa: CASRGVSYEQYF
cdr3_nt: TGTGCCAGCAGGGGAGTCTCCTACGAGCAGTACTTC

d_call: NA
v_call: TRBV28
clone_size: many
j_call: TRBJ2-5
cdr3_length: 15
cdr3_aa: CASSRGSRGWETQYF
cdr3_nt: TGTGCCAGCAGTCGGGGGTCGAGGGGGTGGGAGACCCAGTACTTC

d_call: NA
v_call: TRBV7-7
clone_size: NA
j_call: TRBJ1-6
cdr3_length: 13
cdr3_aa: CASSSAPNSPLHF
cdr3_nt: TGTGCCAGCAGCTCGGCCCCTAATTCACCCCTCCACTTT

d_call: NA
v_call: TRBV6-2/TRBV6-3
clone_size: many
j_call: TRBJ2-7
cdr3_length: 16
cdr3_aa: CASSYPRRAAPYEQYF
cdr3_nt: TGTGCCAGCAGTTACCCCAGACGGGCAGCACCCTACGAGCAGTACTTC

d_call: NA
v_call: TRBV7-2
clone_size: many
j_call: TRBJ2-7
cdr3_length: 15
cdr3_aa: CASSRTWGRNSEQYF
cdr3_nt: TGTGCCAGCAGCCGAACGTGGGGCAGGAACAGCGAGCAGTACTTC

d_call: NA
v_call: TRBV10-2
clone_size: many
j_call: TRBJ2-3
cdr3_length: 13
cdr3_aa: CASSGTSSDTQYF
cdr3_nt: TGCGCCAGCAGTGGAACTAGCTCAGATACGCAGTATTTT

d_call: NA
v_call: TRBV12-3/TRBV12-4
clone_size: many
j_call: TRBJ2-7
cdr3_length: 15
cdr3_aa: CASSSQVTNVYEQYF
cdr3_nt: TGTGCCAGCAGTTCGCAGGTTACCAACGTCTACGAGCAGTACTTC

d_call: NA
v_call: TRBV11-2
clone_size: many
j_call: TRBJ1-2
cdr3_length: 17
cdr3_aa: CASSSLRATGRNYGYTF
cdr3_nt: TGTGCCAGCAGCTCGCTCCGGGCGACAGGCCGTAACTATGGCTACACCTTC

d_call: NA
v_call: TRBV12-3/TRBV12-4
clone_size: many
j_call: TRBJ2-3
cdr3_length: 15
cdr3_aa: CASRPPGRSTDTQYF
cdr3_nt: TGTGCCAGCAGGCCCCCGGGCAGGAGTACAGATACGCAGTATTTT

d_call: TRBD1
v_call: TRBV7-9
clone_size: few
j_call: TRBJ2-2
cdr3_length: 15
cdr3_aa: CASSPRVGGDGELFF
cdr3_nt: TGTGCCAGCAGCCCCAGGGTAGGGGGCGACGGGGAGCTGTTTTTT

d_call: NA
v_call: TRBV20-1
clone_size: many
j_call: TRBJ2-3
cdr3_length: 14
cdr3_aa: CSALSGGSTDTQYF
cdr3_nt: TGCAGTGCTCTCAGCGGAGGTAGCACAGATACGCAGTATTTT

d_call: NA
v_call: TRBV5-1
clone_size: many
j_call: TRBJ2-1
cdr3_length: 11
cdr3_aa: CASSTEGEQFF
cdr3_nt: TGCGCCAGCAGCACCGAGGGAGAGCAGTTCTTC

d_call: NA
v_call: TRBV9
clone_size: NA
j_call: TRBJ2-3
cdr3_length: 15
cdr3_aa: CASSVGPGATDTQYF
cdr3_nt: TGTGCCAGCAGCGTAGGTCCGGGGGCCACAGATACGCAGTATTTT

d_call: TRBD2
v_call: TRBV7-3
clone_size: many
j_call: TRBJ2-1
cdr3_length: 15
cdr3_aa: CASSRLAGAYNEQFF
cdr3_nt: TGTGCCAGCAGCCGGCTAGCGGGGGCCTACAATGAGCAGTTCTTC

d_call: TRBD2
v_call: TRBV6-1
clone_size: many
j_call: TRBJ2-3
cdr3_length: 15
cdr3_aa: CASPDGSGSADTQYF
cdr3_nt: TGTGCCAGCCCGGACGGGAGCGGGAGCGCAGATACGCAGTATTTT

d_call: NA
v_call: TRBV19
clone_size: NA
j_call: TRBJ1-5
cdr3_length: 15
cdr3_aa: CASSPSWDGNQPQHF
cdr3_nt: TGTGCCAGTAGTCCGTCTTGGGACGGTAATCAGCCCCAGCATTTT

d_call: TRBD1
v_call: TRBV10-2
clone_size: NA
j_call: TRBJ2-7
cdr3_length: 15
cdr3_aa: CASSDGRGLVEPQYF
cdr3_nt: TGCGCCAGCAGTGACGGCAGGGGGTTAGTCGAACCGCAGTACTTC

d_call: NA
v_call: TRBV7-8
clone_size: few
j_call: TRBJ2-1
cdr3_length: 16
cdr3_aa: CASSPRGFPPAGEQFF
cdr3_nt: TGTGCCAGCAGCCCAAGGGGGTTTCCCCCGGCAGGTGAGCAGTTCTTC

d_call: TRBD1
v_call: TRBV13
clone_size: many
j_call: TRBJ2-2
cdr3_length: 16
cdr3_aa: CASSDETGRNTGELFF
cdr3_nt: TGTGCCAGCAGCGACGAGACAGGGAGGAACACCGGGGAGCTGTTTTTT

d_call: NA
v_call: TRBV28
clone_size: many
j_call: TRBJ2-2
cdr3_length: 17
cdr3_aa: CASSRETGWTNTGELFF
cdr3_nt: TGTGCCAGCAGCCGAGAGACAGGCTGGACGAACACCGGGGAGCTGTTTTTT

d_call: TRBD1
v_call: TRBV9
clone_size: many
j_call: TRBJ2-7
cdr3_length: 15
cdr3_aa: CASSVAGTGGDEQYF
cdr3_nt: TGTGCCAGCAGCGTAGCAGGGACAGGGGGAGACGAGCAGTACTTC

d_call: NA
v_call: TRBV3-1
clone_size: many
j_call: TRBJ1-5
cdr3_length: 15
cdr3_aa: CASSQEPGIGQPQHF
cdr3_nt: TGTGCCAGCAGCCAAGAACCAGGGATCGGTCAGCCCCAGCATTTT

d_call: TRBD1
v_call: TRBV29-1
clone_size: many
j_call: TRBJ2-1
cdr3_length: 15
cdr3_aa: CSAQPGTGDVDEQFF
cdr3_nt: TGCAGCGCTCAACCCGGGACAGGGGATGTCGATGAGCAGTTCTTC

d_call: TRBD1
v_call: TRBV5-5
clone_size: NA
j_call: TRBJ1-1
cdr3_length: 15
cdr3_aa: CASSFRTGPGTEAFF
cdr3_nt: TGTGCCAGCAGCTTCCGGACAGGGCCGGGCACTGAAGCTTTCTTT

d_call: NA
v_call: TRBV7-9
clone_size: NA
j_call: TRBJ1-3
cdr3_length: 17
cdr3_aa: CASSLDRQSYSGNTIYF
cdr3_nt: TGTGCCAGCAGCTTAGATAGACAGTCCTACTCTGGAAACACCATATATTTT

d_call: NA
v_call: TRBV6-5
clone_size: few
j_call: TRBJ2-7
cdr3_length: 13
cdr3_aa: CASSYDASYEQYF
cdr3_nt: TGTGCCAGCAGTTACGACGCGTCCTACGAGCAGTACTTC

d_call: TRBD1
v_call: TRBV3-1
clone_size: many
j_call: TRBJ1-3
cdr3_length: 16
cdr3_aa: CASSLGQGAAGNTIYF
cdr3_nt: TGTGCCAGCAGCCTTGGACAGGGGGCTGCTGGAAACACCATATATTTT